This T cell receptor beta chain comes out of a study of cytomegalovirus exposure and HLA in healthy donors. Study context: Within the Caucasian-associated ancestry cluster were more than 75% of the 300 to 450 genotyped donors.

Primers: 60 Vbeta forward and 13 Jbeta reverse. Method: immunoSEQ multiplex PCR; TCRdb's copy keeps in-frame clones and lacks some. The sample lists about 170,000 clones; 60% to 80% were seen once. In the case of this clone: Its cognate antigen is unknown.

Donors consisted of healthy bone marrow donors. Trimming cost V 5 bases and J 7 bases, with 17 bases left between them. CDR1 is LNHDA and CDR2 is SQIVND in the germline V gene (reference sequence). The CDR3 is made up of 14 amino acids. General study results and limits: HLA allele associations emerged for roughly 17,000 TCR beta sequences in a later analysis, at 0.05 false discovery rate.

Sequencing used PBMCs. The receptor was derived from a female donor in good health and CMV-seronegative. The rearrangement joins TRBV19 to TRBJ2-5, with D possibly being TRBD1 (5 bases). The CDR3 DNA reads TGTGCCAGTAGTGTAGGGGCTGGTTTGGGGACCCAGTACTTC. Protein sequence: CASSVGAGLGTQYF.